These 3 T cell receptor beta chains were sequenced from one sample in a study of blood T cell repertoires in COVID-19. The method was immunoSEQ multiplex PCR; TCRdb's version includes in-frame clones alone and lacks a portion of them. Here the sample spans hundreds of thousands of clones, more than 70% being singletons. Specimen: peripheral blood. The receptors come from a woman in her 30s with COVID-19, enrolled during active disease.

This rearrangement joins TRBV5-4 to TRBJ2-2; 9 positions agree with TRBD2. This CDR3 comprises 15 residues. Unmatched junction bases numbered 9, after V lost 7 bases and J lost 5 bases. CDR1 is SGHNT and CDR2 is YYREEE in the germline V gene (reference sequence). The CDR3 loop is CASSVAGEGTGELFF. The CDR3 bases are TGTGCCAGCTCCGTAGCGGGAGAGGGTACCGGGGAGCTGTTTTTT.

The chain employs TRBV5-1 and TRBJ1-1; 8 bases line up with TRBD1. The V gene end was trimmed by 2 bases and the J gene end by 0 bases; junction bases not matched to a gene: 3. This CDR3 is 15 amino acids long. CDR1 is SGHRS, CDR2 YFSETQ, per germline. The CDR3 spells CASSLQGVLNTEAFF. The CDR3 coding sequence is TGCGCCAGCAGCTTACAGGGGGTACTGAACACTGAAGCTTTCTTT.

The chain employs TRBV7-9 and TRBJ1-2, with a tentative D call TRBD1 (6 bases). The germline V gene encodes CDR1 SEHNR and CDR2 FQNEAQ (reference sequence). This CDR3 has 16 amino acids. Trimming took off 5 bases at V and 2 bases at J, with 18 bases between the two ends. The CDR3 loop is CASSTSGTRINYGYTF. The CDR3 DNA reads TGTGCCAGCAGCACCTCGGGGACAAGAATCAACTATGGCTACACCTTC.